Described below is a single T cell receptor (beta chain) sequence and its context. The data belong to a study of T cell changes during pregnancy in multiple sclerosis. This table comes from immunoSEQ multiplex PCR, and its TCRdb copy is limited to in-frame clones, with some not included. The table lists just under 70,000 clones, about 90% of them singletons. The CDR3 is 13 amino acids. Germline V CDR1 and CDR2: SGHTA, FQGNSA. V shed 1 base and J shed 7 bases, with 8 bases lying between them. Here the sequenced sample was peripheral blood, taken in the second trimester of pregnancy. The V gene is TRBV7-2, the J gene TRBJ2-1; a possible D gene is TRBD2 (6 bases). This sequence was found in a female donor with multiple sclerosis, enrolled in a pregnancy study. The CDR3 bases are TGTGCCAGCAGCTTAGACCGGGGGAATGAGCAGTTCTTC. Amino acid sequence: CASSLDRGNEQFF.